The T cell receptor beta chain described here comes from a study of cytomegalovirus exposure and HLA in healthy donors. Measured with immunoSEQ multiplex PCR; TCRdb has only the in-frame clones, and not every one. The data contain fewer than 250,000 clones, approximately 80% of them singletons. V lost 5 bases and J 2 bases, leaving 18 bases between the germline ends. Germline V gene data show CDR1 as MDHEN and CDR2 as SYDVKM. This CDR3 is built from 16 residues. Sequencing input: PBMCs. This rearrangement joins TRBV28 to TRBJ1-1; no firm D call. The clonotype was recovered from a young woman in good health and CMV-seropositive. The CDR3 DNA reads as TGTGCCAGCAGTGATCCCTCGAGGGTGGAAAACACTGAAGCTTTCTTT. Translation gives CASSDPSRVENTEAFF.